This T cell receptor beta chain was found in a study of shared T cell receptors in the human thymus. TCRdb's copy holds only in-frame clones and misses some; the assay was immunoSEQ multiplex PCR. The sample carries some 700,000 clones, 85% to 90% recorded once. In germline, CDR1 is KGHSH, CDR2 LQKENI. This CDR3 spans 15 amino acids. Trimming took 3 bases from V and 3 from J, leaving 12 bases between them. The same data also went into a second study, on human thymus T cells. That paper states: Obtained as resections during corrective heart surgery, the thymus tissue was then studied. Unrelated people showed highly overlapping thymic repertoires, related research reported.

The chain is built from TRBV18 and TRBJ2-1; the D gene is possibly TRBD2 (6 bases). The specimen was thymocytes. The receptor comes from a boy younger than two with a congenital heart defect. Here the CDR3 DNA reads TGTGCCAGCTCACCCGTCCCGGGAGTCTACAATGAGCAGTTCTTC. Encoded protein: CASSPVPGVYNEQFF.